The present TCR beta chain was sequenced within a study of blood T cell repertoires in COVID-19. CDR3 length: 15 residues. Germline V gives CDR1 LGHNA, CDR2 YSLEER. Trimming removed 4 bases from V and 1 base from J, with 10 bases in between. Authors' data handling: The authors estimated nucleated cell counts from reference gene primer amplification. Clones were sequenced by immunoSEQ multiplex PCR, and TCRdb holds only the in-frame ones, with some missing. From that table come the V and J calls and clone size; the DNA was used to work out D and trimming. The table has under 150,000 clones, 90% seen once.

Sequences were obtained from peripheral blood. This TCR was recovered from a human donor with active COVID-19. The donor label of this sample is uncertain. The chain links TRBV4-3 to TRBJ2-2; D remains ambiguous. In DNA form, the CDR3 reads TGCGCCAGCAGCCTCGCGCGGTGGAACACCGGGGAGCTGTTTTTT. This gives the protein CASSLARWNTGELFF.